This is a list of T cell receptor beta chains from one sample in a study of type 1 and type 2 diabetes patients. From the multiplex PCR reads, TCRdb called clonotypes with MiXCR, one entry per CDR3 protein. The table records a few hundred thousand distinct CDR3 sequences, more than 45% of them present only once. Sequenced sample: peripheral blood mononuclear cells (PBMCs). These receptors all come from a man younger than 35 with type 2 diabetes. CDR3s include the opening cysteine and the closing phenylalanine or tryptophan. A D gene is named only where the DNA matches it firmly. Clone size appears in some rows only: once, few, many, or a class for an expanded clone.

>.|few|TRBJ2-7|TRBV29-1
TGCAGCGTTGAAGAAGACCGAGGCGAGCAGTACTTC
CSVEEDRGEQYF
>TRBD1|.|TRBJ2-7|TRBV7-3
TGTGCCAGCAGCCACGGACAGGGGACGGGGCAGTACTTC
CASSHGQGTGQYF
>TRBD2|.|TRBJ2-1|TRBV12-3/TRBV12-4
TGTGCCAGCAGTGCCGGGACTACCAAAACCCAGCAGTTCTTC
CASSAGTTKTQQFF
>.|few|TRBJ1-2|TRBV25-1
TGTGCCAGCAGTGAACTCCTAGAGGGGGTCTACACCTTC
CASSELLEGVYTF
>.|.|TRBJ2-6|TRBV24-1
TGTGCCACCAGTGATCCCTCTCCAGACTCTGGGGCCAACGTCCTGACTTTC
CATSDPSPDSGANVLTF
>.|few|TRBJ1-6|TRBV13
TGTGCCAGCAGCTTAGCTTCCAATTCACCCCTCCACTTT
CASSLASNSPLHF
>.|.|TRBJ2-7|TRBV6-1
TGTGCCAGCAGTCCGTTAGCGGAATACGAGCAGTACTTC
CASSPLAEYEQYF
>.|few|TRBJ1-1|TRBV7-2
TGTGCCAGCAGCTTCCAGAAGAACACTGAAGCTTTCTTT
CASSFQKNTEAFF
>.|many|TRBJ1-1|TRBV7-3
TGTGCCAGCAGCTACACACGGAACACTGAAGCTTTCTTT
CASSYTRNTEAFF
>TRBD1|.|TRBJ2-1|TRBV28
TGTGCCAGCAGTTTTCGGGACAGTTCCTACAATGAGCAGTTCTTC
CASSFRDSSYNEQFF
>.|.|TRBJ1-2|TRBV27
TGTGCCAGCAGTTTTCAGGGATTTAGCGGCTACACCTTC
CASSFQGFSGYTF
>.|.|TRBJ1-1|TRBV11-2
TGTGCCAGCAGCTTAGATATCGAGCACCAGAACACTGAAGCTTTCTTT
CASSLDIEHQNTEAFF
>.|.|TRBJ2-1|TRBV6-6
TGTGCCAGCAGCCCCCCTGGGGCCCTTAGCCTGAATGAGCAGTTCTTC
CASSPPGALSLNEQFF
>.|.|TRBJ2-2|TRBV19
TGTGCCAGTACCAGGGGCACCCACGCCGGGGAGCTGTTTTTT
CASTRGTHAGELFF
>TRBD2|.|TRBJ2-1|TRBV19
TGTGCCAGTAGTATGGGGACTAGACAGTACAATGAGCAGTTCTTC
CASSMGTRQYNEQFF
>.|many|TRBJ2-5|TRBV7-8
TGTGCCAGCAGCTTCCTCGACAGGGGAGGGGAGACCCAGTACTTC
CASSFLDRGGETQYF
>TRBD2|.|TRBJ2-5|TRBV20-1
TGCAGTGCTAGCCGAGCCCTCTTAGCGGGAGTAGGTAAAGAGACCCAGTACTTC
CSASRALLAGVGKETQYF
>.|few|TRBJ2-3|TRBV2
TGTGCCAGCGGAATAGCGGCCACTAGCACAGATACGCAGTATTTT
CASGIAATSTDTQYF
>TRBD1|.|TRBJ1-5|TRBV19
TGTGCCAGTACTTTAGAATTCTTTTTTGGACAGGGGGACAATCAGCCCCAGCATTTT
CASTLEFFFGQGDNQPQHF
>TRBD2|.|TRBJ2-7|TRBV28
TGTGCCAGCAGCACCGACCGACTAGCGGGAGGCTACGAGCAGTACTTC
CASSTDRLAGGYEQYF
>.|.|TRBJ2-6|TRBV19
TGTGCCAGTAGTTGGGGTACGGGCTCTGGGGCCAACGTCCTGACTTTC
CASSWGTGSGANVLTF
>TRBD2|.|TRBJ2-1|TRBV7-8
TGTGCCAGCAGCGGGGGGGGGAATGAGCAGTTCTTC
CASSGGGNEQFF
>.|.|TRBJ1-1|TRBV6-5
TGTGCCAGCAGCCCTATGGGCACGACTGAAGCTTTCTTT
CASSPMGTTEAFF
>TRBD1|few|TRBJ1-5|TRBV7-8
TGTGCCAGCAGCCACGACAGGGGCCAGCCCCAGCATTTT
CASSHDRGQPQHF
>.|few|TRBJ2-5|TRBV6-5
TGTGCCAGCAGTTACGCGGGGGAGACCCAGTACTTC
CASSYAGETQYF
>TRBD1|.|TRBJ2-7|TRBV6-5
TGTGCCAGCAGTTCGGGGGGGACAGGGGGATACGAGCAGTACTTC
CASSSGGTGGYEQYF
>.|.|TRBJ1-4|TRBV25-1
TGTGCCAGCAACCGAGGGTTGGGTGAAAAACTGTTTTTT
CASNRGLGEKLFF
>.|few|TRBJ2-5|TRBV2
TGTGCCTCAGGTCTTAGGGGATTAACAGAGACCCAGTACTTC
CASGLRGLTETQYF
>.|.|TRBJ1-4|TRBV15
TGTGCCACCAGCAGTGCTCCGGCCGCAACTAATGAAAAACTGTTTTTT
CATSSAPAATNEKLFF
>TRBD1|few|TRBJ1-1|TRBV2
TGTGCCAGCAGGACAGGGGGCGCAGGGAAAGCTTTCTTT
CASRTGGAGKAFF
>TRBD1|.|TRBJ2-7|TRBV20-1
TGCAGTGCTAGACCTATCGACAGGGCCGAGCAGTACTTC
CSARPIDRAEQYF
>.|few|TRBJ1-6|TRBV4-2
TGTGCCAGCAGCCAAGAAGCCAGTCCGACGCGCAATTCACCCCTCCACTTT
CASSQEASPTRNSPLHF
>.|.|TRBJ2-3|TRBV4-1
TGCGCCAGCAGCCGGACAACAAGCACAGATACGCAGTATTTT
CASSRTTSTDTQYF
>TRBD2|.|TRBJ2-1|TRBV5-8
TGTGCCAGCACCCCATGGACTAGCGGGGTGTACAATGAGCAGTTCTTC
CASTPWTSGVYNEQFF
>.|.|TRBJ2-5|TRBV7-2
TGTGCCAGCAGCTGGGGGACAAACAAGGATGAGACCCAGTACTTC
CASSWGTNKDETQYF
>.|.|TRBJ2-1|TRBV20-1
TGCAGTGCTAGAGGCGGCTACGAGCAGTTCTTC
CSARGGYEQFF
>TRBD2|.|TRBJ2-1|TRBV19
TGTGCCAGTAGTATAGACGCCCCGGGACTAGCCCACAATGAGCAGTTCTTC
CASSIDAPGLAHNEQFF
>.|.|TRBJ2-3|TRBV28
TGTGCCAGCAGTTTAGACACGGGGGGCACAGATACGCAGTATTTT
CASSLDTGGTDTQYF
>.|few|TRBJ2-7|TRBV20-1
TGCAGTGCTAGAGTGGGTAGGGGAGCGGACGAGCAGTACTTC
CSARVGRGADEQYF
>.|.|TRBJ2-3|TRBV6-2/TRBV6-3
TGTGCCAGCCGAGGACAGTTTATACCCTCTACGCAGTATTTT
CASRGQFIPSTQYF
>TRBD2|.|TRBJ2-2|TRBV4-2
TGTGCCAGCGGTTCGAGCGGGAGTTTGGCCGGGGAGCTGTTTTTT
CASGSSGSLAGELFF
>TRBD1|.|TRBJ1-4|TRBV12-3/TRBV12-4
TGTGCCAGCAGTTGGGACAGGGAAAAACTGTTTTTT
CASSWDREKLFF
>.|.|TRBJ1-1|TRBV7-9
TGTGCCAGCAGCTTACTCACAGGGAACACTGAAGCTTTCTTT
CASSLLTGNTEAFF
>.|.|TRBJ2-1|TRBV28
TGTGCCAGCAGTTTAGCGGGGAGTGACAATGAGCAGTTCTTC
CASSLAGSDNEQFF
>.|few|TRBJ2-1|TRBV30
TGTGCCTGGAGTGTAGGCGGGCCCTATGATGAGCAGTTCTTC
CAWSVGGPYDEQFF
>.|few|TRBJ1-1|TRBV19
TGTGCCAGTATTTATGGGAACACTGAAGCTTTCTTT
CASIYGNTEAFF
>.|few|TRBJ1-6|TRBV12-3/TRBV12-4
TGTGCCAGCGGACTAGGCAATTCACCCCTCCACTTT
CASGLGNSPLHF
>.|few|TRBJ1-4|TRBV10-3
TGTGCCATCAGGAGCCGCACTAATGAAAAACTGTTTTTT
CAIRSRTNEKLFF
>.|.|TRBJ2-7|TRBV6-6
TGTGCCAGCAGTCACCGGGACACCGGCTACGAGCAGTACTTC
CASSHRDTGYEQYF
>.|.|TRBJ2-1|TRBV6-6
TGTGCCAGCTGGACGGATTACAATGAGCAGTTCTTC
CASWTDYNEQFF
>TRBD2|.|TRBJ2-5|TRBV19
TGTGCCAGTAGTATAGAGTTGGGAGGGCAAGAGACCCAGTACTTC
CASSIELGGQETQYF
>TRBD2|.|TRBJ2-5|TRBV30
TGTGCCTGGAGTTCCAGCGGGAGAGTAGAGACCCAGTACTTC
CAWSSSGRVETQYF
>TRBD2|.|TRBJ2-7|TRBV10-3
TGTGCCATCAGTGAGGCACTAGCGGGGGATAGCTCCTACGAGCAGTACTTC
CAISEALAGDSSYEQYF
>.|.|TRBJ1-4|TRBV10-3
TGTGCCAGCAGCCACCGGAAGGGATGGGGAACTAATGAAAAACTGTTTTTT
CASSHRKGWGTNEKLFF
>.|.|TRBJ1-5|TRBV25-1
TGTGCCAGCAGTGACGGATTCCAGCCCCAGCATTTT
CASSDGFQPQHF
>TRBD1|.|TRBJ2-7|TRBV24-1
TGTGCCACCAGTCGATCCGGGACAGGTGGCGAGCAGTACTTC
CATSRSGTGGEQYF